These T cell receptor beta chains were read from a single sample in a study of neurological immune-mediated disorders. MiXCR, run by TCRdb on the 5' RACE reads, gives a single entry per CDR3 protein. The sample carries some 60,000 distinct CDR3 sequences, under 4.5% recorded once. The material sequenced was PBMCs. These receptors were obtained from a woman in her twenties or thirties with multiple sclerosis. CDR3s include the opening cysteine and the closing phenylalanine or tryptophan. The D gene is left open where the match is weak. For some rows the clone size is stated as once, few or many, or as a class when expanded; others skip it.

D gene	V gene	J gene	clone size	CDR3 protein	CDR3 DNA
.	TRBV20-1	TRBJ2-6	few	CSAREGSGAKVLTF	TGCAGTGCTAGAGAGGGCTCTGGGGCCAAAGTCCTGACTTTC
.	TRBV20-1	TRBJ2-7	many	CSAGDMGWEQYF	TGCAGTGCTGGAGACATGGGGTGGGAGCAGTACTTC
.	TRBV18	TRBJ1-4	many	CASSPPSSYTTNEKLFF	TGTGCCAGCTCACCACCCTCCAGCTATACAACTAATGAAAAACTGTTTTTT
.	TRBV5-5	TRBJ1-5	many	CASSLAGGYWQPQHF	TGTGCCAGCAGCTTGGCGGGAGGATATTGGCAGCCCCAGCATTTT
.	TRBV29-1	TRBJ1-2	many	CSVEGGALTNYGYTF	TGCAGCGTTGAAGGGGGGGCACTTACTAACTATGGCTACACCTTC
.	TRBV29-1	TRBJ2-7	many	CSVFLRGDEQYF	TGCAGCGTTTTTCTGAGGGGGGACGAGCAGTACTTC
TRBD1	TRBV15	TRBJ1-6	few	CATSRGQGENSPLNF	TGTGCCACCAGCAGGGGACAGGGAGAGAATTCACCCCTCAACTTT
TRBD1	TRBV29-1	TRBJ1-2	many	CSVRGQGDGLYGYTF	TGCAGCGTTCGGGGACAGGGCGACGGACTCTATGGCTACACCTTC
TRBD1	TRBV5-6	TRBJ1-2	many	CASIGSGGASYGYTF	TGTGCCAGCATTGGCTCAGGGGGCGCTAGCTATGGCTACACCTTC
.	TRBV20-1	TRBJ2-3	many	CSARDRILGLDTQYF	TGCAGTGCTAGAGATCGGATTCTAGGTTTGGATACGCAGTATTTT
TRBD2	TRBV4-1	TRBJ2-5	many	CASSFVGGIETQYF	TGCGCCAGCTCTTTTGTGGGGGGGATAGAGACCCAGTACTTC
TRBD1	TRBV10-2	TRBJ2-5	many	CASRGTARSETQYF	TGCGCCAGCAGGGGGACAGCTCGTTCCGAGACCCAGTACTTC
.	TRBV12-3/TRBV12-4	TRBJ1-3	many	CASSLSGAAIYF	TGTGCCAGCAGTTTATCTGGGGCCGCCATATATTTT
.	TRBV7-9	TRBJ1-2	many	CASSFTVGGYTF	TGTGCCAGCAGCTTTACAGTGGGCGGCTACACCTTC
TRBD2	TRBV12-3/TRBV12-4	TRBJ2-2	many	CASRPTSGRVGELFF	TGTGCCAGCAGACCGACTAGCGGGAGGGTCGGGGAGCTGTTTTTT
TRBD1	TRBV20-1	TRBJ1-2	many	CSASPATGGYYGYTF	TGCAGTGCTAGTCCAGCGACAGGGGGTTACTATGGCTACACCTTC
.	TRBV27	TRBJ1-2	.	CASSFRWDQLHGYTF	TGTGCCAGCAGTTTTAGGTGGGACCAACTCCATGGCTACACCTTC
.	TRBV5-6	TRBJ2-6	many	CASSLGAGANVLTF	TGTGCCAGCAGCTTAGGAGCTGGGGCCAACGTCCTGACTTTC
.	TRBV7-9	TRBJ2-5	many	CASSPTGREETQYF	TGTGCCAGCAGCCCCACAGGGAGAGAAGAGACCCAGTACTTC
.	TRBV7-8	TRBJ2-7	few	CASRAVFSYEQYF	TGTGCCAGCAGAGCGGTCTTTTCCTACGAGCAGTACTTC
.	TRBV7-9	TRBJ2-7	many	CASSRSPSEQYF	TGTGCCAGCAGCCGATCCCCCTCCGAGCAGTACTTC
TRBD2	TRBV6-4	TRBJ2-1	many	CASTRLAGYNEQFF	TGTGCCAGCACGAGACTAGCGGGATACAATGAGCAGTTCTTC
TRBD1	TRBV4-1	TRBJ1-6	many	CASSQVRGGNSPLNF	TGCGCCAGCAGCCAAGTCAGGGGGGGGAATTCACCCCTCAACTTT
TRBD2	TRBV28	TRBJ2-1	.	CASSYLGLAGANEQFF	TGTGCCAGCAGTTACCTGGGACTAGCGGGAGCCAATGAGCAGTTCTTC
.	TRBV12-3/TRBV12-4	TRBJ1-3	.	CASSFGGSGNTIYF	TGTGCCAGCAGTTTCGGGGGATCTGGAAACACCATATATTTT
.	TRBV20-1	TRBJ1-4	many	CSALEGGGEKLFF	TGCAGTGCTTTAGAGGGAGGGGGTGAAAAACTGTTTTTT
.	TRBV5-1	TRBJ1-5	many	CASSLGYGNEQPQNF	TGCGCCAGCAGCTTAGGGTACGGAAACGAACAGCCCCAGAATTTT
TRBD1	TRBV20-1	TRBJ1-1	many	CSAPTGGETEAFF	TGCAGTGCTCCTACAGGGGGGGAAACTGAAGCTTTCTTT
TRBD1	TRBV28	TRBJ1-5	many	CASSALTGEEQPQNF	TGTGCCAGCAGCGCCTTGACAGGGGAAGAACAGCCCCAGAATTTT
.	TRBV18	TRBJ1-5	.	CASSPPLQGGRNQPQNF	TGTGCCAGCTCACCCCCACTACAGGGCGGTCGGAATCAGCCCCAGAATTTT
.	TRBV28	TRBJ2-5	few	CASSRRGSPGAQYF	TGTGCCAGCAGCCGTAGGGGTAGCCCTGGGGCCCAGTACTTC
.	TRBV7-9	TRBJ2-1	many	CASSSQAGSSYNEQFF	TGTGCCAGCAGCTCACAAGCCGGCAGCTCCTACAATGAGCAGTTCTTC
.	TRBV14	TRBJ2-3	many	CASSRRGTDTQYF	TGTGCCAGCAGCAGGCGGGGCACAGATACGCAGTATTTT
.	TRBV18	TRBJ2-5	.	CASSATETQYF	TGTGCCAGCTCAGCCACCGAGACCCAGTACTTC
.	TRBV5-1	TRBJ1-2	many	CASRDRELYGYTF	TGCGCCAGCCGGGACCGCGAACTTTATGGCTACACCTTC
.	TRBV28	TRBJ1-2	many	CASSPSGIPGYTF	TGTGCCAGCAGTCCCTCCGGTATCCCTGGCTACACCTTC
TRBD2	TRBV10-2	TRBJ2-1	many	CASVKRGGYEQFF	TGCGCCAGCGTCAAGCGGGGGGGCTATGAGCAGTTCTTC
.	TRBV3-1	TRBJ2-1	many	CASSQTPNNEQFF	TGTGCCAGCAGCCAGACTCCGAACAATGAGCAGTTCTTC